This T cell receptor (beta chain) was sequenced during a study of blood T cell repertoires in COVID-19. Background on the study: COVID-19 samples collected from the United States, Italy and Spain covered acute and convalescent phases.

TCRdb's table, derived via immunoSEQ multiplex PCR, lists solely in-frame clones and lacks some. The data show 70,000 to 90,000 clones, 75% to 90% seen once. This clone has a single count. The CDR3 covers 17 residues. Germline V gene lookup returns CDR1 MNHEY and CDR2 SVGEGT. Unmatched junction bases numbered 14, after V lost 6 bases and J lost 5 bases. The TCR comes from a human donor in a cohort sampled during active COVID-19. The sequenced sample was peripheral blood. The genes are TRBV6-2 or TRBV6-3 and TRBJ2-5; 11 bases agree with TRBD2. The CDR3 loop reads CASSPTSGGPGKETQYF. CDR3 in DNA: TGTGCCAGCAGCCCTACTAGCGGGGGACCTGGGAAGGAGACCCAGTACTTC.